These 20 T cell receptor beta chains originate from one sample sequenced in a study of blood T cells in healthy people across ages. With a J-beta primer mix and a sample-barcoded 5' primer, a second PCR ran roughly 6 to 12 cycles. TCRdb ran MiXCR on the 5' RACE reads and lists one entry per CDR3 protein. The sample includes hundreds of thousands of distinct CDR3 sequences, roughly three fifths of them seen just once. The sample was blood. Receptors were obtained from a man in his forties in good health.

The rearrangement uses TRBV20-1 and TRBJ2-3; D may match TRBD1 or TRBD2 (5 bases each). The CDR3 extends over 15 amino acids. The germline CDR1 and CDR2 sequences are DFQATT and SNEGSKA (reference sequence). Trimming left V 3 bases short and J 4 bases short, with 17 bases between. The CDR3 sequence: CSASRGEGKSDTQYF. DNA of the CDR3: TGCAGTGCTAGCCGAGGGGAAGGGAAGTCAGATACGCAGTATTTT.

The V gene is TRBV20-1, the J gene TRBJ2-5; 7 bases map to TRBD1. V was clipped by 0 bases and J by 2 bases; unmatched bases: 3. This CDR3 is 14 amino acids long. The germline V gene encodes CDR1 DFQATT and CDR2 SNEGSKA (reference sequence). CDR3 protein: CSAREGTAQETQYF. CDR3 sequence (DNA): TGCAGTGCTAGAGAGGGGACAGCTCAAGAGACCCAGTACTTC.

V and J are TRBV10-3 and TRBJ2-1; D is unresolved. The CDR3 is 14 residues long. Per germline, CDR1 ENHRY and CDR2 SYGVKD. Trimming removed 0 bases at V and 4 bases at J, with 7 bases between. Written as DNA, the CDR3 is TGTGCCATCAGTGAGTCTCTAAATTACAATGAGCAGTTCTTC. It is translated as CAISESLNYNEQFF.

The chain joins TRBV9 to TRBJ2-3; no definite D call. The CDR3 is 13 residues long. From germline, CDR1 is SGDLS and CDR2 YYNGEE. With 1 base removed from V and 2 bases from J, the gap between germline ends came to 5 bases. CDR3 bases: TGTGCCAGCAGCGTAACTTACACAGATACGCAGTATTTT. Translation gives CASSVTYTDTQYF.

The V gene is TRBV20-1, the J gene TRBJ1-2; TRBD1 might be the D (5 bases). V was clipped by 4 bases and J by 0 bases, with 24 bases between them. The CDR3 consists of 18 residues. Looked up from germline, CDR1 is DFQATT and CDR2 is SNEGSKA (reference sequence). CDR3 sequence (DNA): TGCAGTGCTAATAGTCGGGGCGATAGGACGGAACCTAACTATGGCTACACCTTC. This sequence encodes CSANSRGDRTEPNYGYTF.

V and J are TRBV7-7 and TRBJ2-5; no reliable D call. V was trimmed by 5 bases and J by 4 bases, leaving 11 bases between them. The CDR3 runs 13 residues. Looked up from germline, CDR1 is SSHAT and CDR2 is FNYEAQ (reference sequence). CDR3 nucleotides: TGTGCCAGCAGCCGAACCCCCATAGAGACCCAGTACTTC. Encoded protein: CASSRTPIETQYF. Based on the CDR3 plus reference TRBV7-7 and TRBJ2-5, the full variable domain is GAGVSQSPRYKVTKRGQDVTLRCDPISSHATLYWYQQALGQGPEFLTYFNYEAQPDKSGLPSDRFSAERPEGSISTLTIQRTEQRDSAMYRCASSRTPIETQYFGPGTRLLVL.

The chain recombines TRBV20-1 with TRBJ2-1; D gene unclear. CDR1 is DFQATT, CDR2 SNEGSKA, per germline (reference sequence). V lost 5 bases to trimming and J lost 5 bases, with 19 bases between them. The CDR3 loop spans 15 amino acids. Here the CDR3 reads CSALDWRWGNNEQFF. CDR3 bases: TGCAGTGCTTTAGATTGGAGATGGGGTAACAATGAGCAGTTCTTC.

The J gene is TRBJ2-1, the V gene TRBV29-1; D is uncertain. The V end lost 5 bases, the J end lost 12 bases, and 17 bases lay between the germline ends. Germline loops: CDR1 SQVTM, CDR2 ANQGSEA. There are 12 residues in the CDR3. The CDR3 DNA is TGCAGCGTTATTATCTGGGGTCTGTTGCAGTTCTTC. As protein: CSVIIWGLLQFF.

The chain combines TRBV12-3 or TRBV12-4 with TRBJ2-5; TRBD1 agrees at 7 bases. The CDR3 totals 17 residues. The junction had 15 bases not matched to a gene; V was cut back by 5 bases and J by 3 bases. CDR3 DNA sequence: TGTGCCAGCAGTGCCTCGGGTCCGGGACAGAATGAAGAGACCCAGTACTTC. Translation gives CASSASGPGQNEETQYF.

The V call is TRBV3-1, the J call TRBJ2-7; D uncertain. V lost 1 base to trimming and J lost 0 bases, with 7 bases between them. This CDR3 region has 14 residues. The germline V gene has CDR1 LGHDT and CDR2 YNNKEL (reference sequence). CDR3 nucleotide sequence: TGTGCCAGCAGCCAAGGTGAGGCCTCCTACGAGCAGTACTTC. Translated, it gives CASSQGEASYEQYF.

This clonotype has more than one count but fewer than ten. The genes are TRBV15 and TRBJ2-3; 8 bases align to TRBD2. In germline, CDR1 is LNHNV, CDR2 YYDKDF (reference sequence). This CDR3 has 16 residues. With V trimmed by 3 bases and J by 0 bases, 5 bases remained unmatched. CDR3 loop: CATSSTSGQSTDTQYF. In DNA, the CDR3 is TGTGCCACCAGCAGTACTAGCGGACAGAGCACAGATACGCAGTATTTT.

This sequence joins TRBV11-2 and TRBJ2-1; the match to TRBD2 covers 13 bases. CDR3 length: 14 residues. Germline loops: CDR1 SGHAT, CDR2 FQNNGV. The ends lost 4 bases at V and 12 bases at J; junction bases unmatched: 6. The CDR3 DNA is TGTGCCAGCAGCTCCCGACTAGCGGGAGGTCGGCAGTTCTTC. Translated, it gives CASSSRLAGGRQFF.

The CDR3 DNA is TGTGCCAGCAGTTCCAGGCCCTCAACTAATGAAAAACTGTTTTTT. As protein: CASSSRPSTNEKLFF. V usage is TRBV27 and J usage is TRBJ1-4; D unclear. The V end was cut by 4 bases, the J end by 0 bases, with 9 bases between. Looked up from germline, CDR1 is MNHEY and CDR2 is SMNVEV (reference sequence). The CDR3 totals 15 residues.

This chain links TRBV7-2 with TRBJ2-1; 9 bases are a match to TRBD1. From germline, CDR1 is SGHTA and CDR2 FQGNSA. J was trimmed by 6 bases and V by 0 bases; bases with no gene match: 3. The length of the CDR3 is 15 residues. The CDR3 sequence is CASSLAGTGINEQFF. The CDR3 bases are TGTGCCAGCAGCTTAGCCGGGACAGGGATCAATGAGCAGTTCTTC.

This CDR3 is CASSSNRGPTDEKLFF. CDR3 in DNA: TGTGCCAGCAGCTCGAACAGGGGCCCGACTGATGAAAAACTGTTTTTT. This chain links TRBV7-9 with TRBJ1-4; TRBD1 matches at 7 bases. J lost 6 bases, V lost 4 bases, and 11 bases had no gene match. The germline V gene encodes CDR1 SEHNR and CDR2 FQNEAQ (reference sequence). The length of the CDR3 is 16 residues.

The V call is TRBV5-1, the J call TRBJ2-5; 9 positions match TRBD1. There are 15 residues in the CDR3. Trimming took 1 base from V and 11 from J; bases not matched to a gene: 12. The germline V gene encodes CDR1 SGHRS and CDR2 YFSETQ. CDR3 sequence: CASSLNRGRVNEQYF. The DNA of the CDR3 is TGCGCCAGCAGCTTGAACAGGGGGCGCGTAAATGAGCAGTACTTC.

This sequence joins TRBV27 and TRBJ1-1, with TRBD1 identical over 7 bases. Per the germline V gene, CDR1 is MNHEY and CDR2 is SMNVEV (reference sequence). The CDR3 contains 16 residues. V lost 8 bases to trimming and J lost 1 base; unmatched junction nucleotides: 13. This CDR3 reads CASLKLGTVANTEAFF. The CDR3 region has the DNA TGTGCCAGCTTAAAATTGGGGACAGTTGCGAACACTGAAGCTTTCTTT.

The rearrangement uses TRBV9 and TRBJ2-3; TRBD2 matches at 15 bases. Germline assignment: CDR1 SGDLS and CDR2 YYNGEE. The CDR3 extends over 17 amino acids. V dropped 4 bases and J dropped 3; count of bases not matched to a gene: 6. The CDR3 bases are TGTGCCAGCAGCATCGGACTAGCGGGAGGGGAGACAGATACGCAGTATTTT. This encodes CASSIGLAGGETDTQYF.

This sequence joins TRBV6-1 and TRBJ1-5; D ambiguous. The CDR3 consists of 16 residues. Germline CDR1 is MNHNS and CDR2 is SASEGT. The germline V and J ends were trimmed by 1 base and 3 bases, with 13 bases remaining between them. In nucleotides, the CDR3 is TGTGCCAGCAGTGAAGGGTCATTGGGGTTCAATCAGCCCCAGCATTTT. This codes for CASSEGSLGFNQPQHF.

The chain carries TRBV7-2 and TRBJ1-2; 8 bases map to TRBD1. The junction had 7 bases not matched to a gene; V was cut back by 4 bases and J by 6 bases. The CDR3 has 14 residues. The germline V gene encodes CDR1 SGHTA and CDR2 FQGNSA. The CDR3: CASSSGQGVHGYTF. The CDR3 coding sequence is TGTGCCAGCAGCTCCGGACAGGGAGTGCATGGCTACACCTTC.